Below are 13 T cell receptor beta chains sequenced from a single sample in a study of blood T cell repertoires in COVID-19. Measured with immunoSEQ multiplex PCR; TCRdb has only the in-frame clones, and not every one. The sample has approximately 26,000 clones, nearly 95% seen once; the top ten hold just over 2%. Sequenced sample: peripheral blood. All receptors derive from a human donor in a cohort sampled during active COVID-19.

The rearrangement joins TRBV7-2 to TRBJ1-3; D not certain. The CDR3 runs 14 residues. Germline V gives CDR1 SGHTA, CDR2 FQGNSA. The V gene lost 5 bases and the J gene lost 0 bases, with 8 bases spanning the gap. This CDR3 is CASSRQISGNTIYF. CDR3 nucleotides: TGTGCCAGCAGCCGTCAGATCTCTGGAAACACCATATATTTT. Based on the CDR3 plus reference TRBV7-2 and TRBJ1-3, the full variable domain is GAGVSQSPSNKVTEKGKDVELRCDPISGHTALYWYRQSLGQGLEFLIYFQGNSAPDKSGLPSDRFSAERTGGSVSTLTIQRTQQEDSAVYLCASSRQISGNTIYFGEGSWLTVV.

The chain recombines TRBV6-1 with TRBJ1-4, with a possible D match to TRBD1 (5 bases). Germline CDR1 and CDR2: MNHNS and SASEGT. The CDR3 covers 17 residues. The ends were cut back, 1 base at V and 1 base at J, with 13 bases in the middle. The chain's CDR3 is CASSEEVRTGTNEKLFF. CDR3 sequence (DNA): TGTGCCAGCAGTGAAGAGGTTCGCACAGGAACTAATGAAAAACTGTTTTTT.

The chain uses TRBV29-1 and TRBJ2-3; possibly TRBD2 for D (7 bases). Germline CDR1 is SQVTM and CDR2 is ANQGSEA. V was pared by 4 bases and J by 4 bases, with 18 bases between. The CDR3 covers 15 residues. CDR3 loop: CSVGGGRAFADTQYF. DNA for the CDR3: TGCAGCGTTGGGGGGGGCAGGGCCTTTGCAGATACGCAGTATTTT.

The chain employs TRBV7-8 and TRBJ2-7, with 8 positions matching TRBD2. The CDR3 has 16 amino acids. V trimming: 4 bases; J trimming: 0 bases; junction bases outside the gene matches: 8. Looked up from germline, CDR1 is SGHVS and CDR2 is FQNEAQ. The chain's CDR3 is CASSSWKTSDSYEQYF. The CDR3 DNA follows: TGTGCCAGCAGCTCCTGGAAGACTAGCGACTCCTACGAGCAGTACTTC.

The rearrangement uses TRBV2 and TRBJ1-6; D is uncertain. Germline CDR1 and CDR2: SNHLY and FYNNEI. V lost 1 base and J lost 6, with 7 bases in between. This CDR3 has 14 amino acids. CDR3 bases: TGTGCCAGCAGTGAAGGACGGGGTAATTCACCCCTCCACTTT. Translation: CASSEGRGNSPLHF.

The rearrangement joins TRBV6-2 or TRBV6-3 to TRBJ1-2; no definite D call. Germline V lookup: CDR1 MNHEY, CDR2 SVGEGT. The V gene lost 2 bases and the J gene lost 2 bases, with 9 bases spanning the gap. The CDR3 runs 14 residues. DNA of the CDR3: TGTGCCAGCAGTTACCTGGCGGGAAACTATGGCTACACCTTC. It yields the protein CASSYLAGNYGYTF.

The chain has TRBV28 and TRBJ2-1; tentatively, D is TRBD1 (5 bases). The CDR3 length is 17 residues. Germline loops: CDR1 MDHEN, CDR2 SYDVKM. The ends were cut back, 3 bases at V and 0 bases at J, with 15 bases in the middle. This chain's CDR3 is CASSLIDRRTSYNEQFF. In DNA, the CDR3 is TGTGCCAGCAGTTTGATCGACAGAAGGACCTCCTACAATGAGCAGTTCTTC.

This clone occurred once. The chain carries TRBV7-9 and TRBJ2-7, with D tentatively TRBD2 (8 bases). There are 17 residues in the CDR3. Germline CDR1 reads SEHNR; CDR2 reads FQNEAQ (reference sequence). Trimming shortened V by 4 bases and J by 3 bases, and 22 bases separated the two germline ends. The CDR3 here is CASSSSTGRSGSYEQYF. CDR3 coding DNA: TGTGCCAGCAGCTCGTCGACAGGGAGAAGCGGGAGCTACGAGCAGTACTTC.

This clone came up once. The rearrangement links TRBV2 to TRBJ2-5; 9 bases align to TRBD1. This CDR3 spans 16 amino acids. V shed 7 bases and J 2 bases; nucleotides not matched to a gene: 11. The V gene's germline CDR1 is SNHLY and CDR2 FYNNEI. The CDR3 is CASTPQGARVQETQYF. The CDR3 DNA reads TGTGCCAGCACCCCACAGGGGGCAAGAGTTCAAGAGACCCAGTACTTC.

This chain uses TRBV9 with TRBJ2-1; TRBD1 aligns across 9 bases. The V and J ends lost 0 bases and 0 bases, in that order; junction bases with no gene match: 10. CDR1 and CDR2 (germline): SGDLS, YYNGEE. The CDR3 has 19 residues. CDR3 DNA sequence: TGTGCCAGCAGCGTAGCCTCTACCGGGACAGGGAGCTCCTACAATGAGCAGTTCTTC. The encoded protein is CASSVASTGTGSSYNEQFF.

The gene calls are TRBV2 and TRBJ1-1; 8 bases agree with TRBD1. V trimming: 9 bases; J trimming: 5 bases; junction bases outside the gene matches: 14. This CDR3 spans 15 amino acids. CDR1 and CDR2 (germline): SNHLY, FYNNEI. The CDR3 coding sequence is TGTGCCAGTGCTACCAGCAACAGGGGGACGACTGAAGCTTTCTTT. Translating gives CASATSNRGTTEAFF.

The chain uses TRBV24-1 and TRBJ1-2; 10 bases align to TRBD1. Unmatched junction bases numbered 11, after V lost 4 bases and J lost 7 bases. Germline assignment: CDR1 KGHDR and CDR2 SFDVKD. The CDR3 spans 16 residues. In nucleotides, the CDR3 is TGTGCCACCAGTGACCGTAGTCCCGGGACAGGGGTTGGCTACACCTTC. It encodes CATSDRSPGTGVGYTF.

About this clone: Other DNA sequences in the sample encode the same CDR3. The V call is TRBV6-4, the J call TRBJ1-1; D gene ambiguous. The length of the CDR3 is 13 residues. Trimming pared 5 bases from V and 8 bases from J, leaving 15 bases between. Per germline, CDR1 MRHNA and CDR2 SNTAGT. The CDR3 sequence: CASSNTASTEAFF. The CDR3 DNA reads TGTGCCAGCAGTAACACAGCCTCCACCGAAGCTTTCTTT.